A few counts support the clone carrying this T cell receptor beta chain. Its antigen is not known. This entry is derived from a study of T cell responses to AZD1222 COVID-19 vaccine. The assay was immunoSEQ multiplex PCR, and TCRdb's table has in-frame clones only and misses some. The top ten clones hold 1% to 1.5% of a sample with 65,000 to 90,000 clones, approximately 90% of them seen once. The V segment lost 5 bases and the J segment 6 bases; nucleotides outside the gene matches: 5. This CDR3 is 15 amino acids long. Germline-derived CDR1 and CDR2 are SGHAT and FQNNGV. The study, taken as a whole, reports: Donor demographics were predominantly white British with a female majority; clonal diversity may be underestimated.

Sequencing used peripheral blood, obtained 28 days after the second AZD1222 dose. This TCR derives from an adult who received the AZD1222 COVID-19 vaccine. V is TRBV11-2 and J is TRBJ2-1; 12 nucleotides align to TRBD1. The CDR3 region has the DNA TGTGCCAGCAGCCCGGGACAGGGGGCCTTCAATGAGCAGTTCTTC. Amino acids: CASSPGQGAFNEQFF.